This T cell receptor beta chain was recorded in a study of blood T cell repertoires in COVID-19. On the study more broadly: COVID-19 samples collected from the United States, Italy and Spain covered acute and convalescent phases.

Per the study methods: It was from reference gene primer amplification that nucleated cell counts were estimated. Libraries were prepared by immunoSEQ multiplex PCR; TCRdb keeps only in-frame clonotypes and omits some of them. V, J and clone size derive from that table, while D and trimming were established from the DNA sequence. Of over 200,000 clones listed, roughly 88% are singletons. There are 15 residues in the CDR3. The germline V gene has CDR1 KGHDR and CDR2 SFDVKD. V was shortened by 3 bases and J by 2 bases, with 10 bases between the two germline ends. The receptor was derived from a middle-aged man who had recovered from COVID-19. The chain joins TRBV24-1 to TRBJ2-1; D is undetermined. Specimen: peripheral blood. Here the CDR3 DNA reads TGTGCCACCAGTGATCCCCAGTCCGCCTACAATGAGCAGTTCTTC. It encodes CATSDPQSAYNEQFF.